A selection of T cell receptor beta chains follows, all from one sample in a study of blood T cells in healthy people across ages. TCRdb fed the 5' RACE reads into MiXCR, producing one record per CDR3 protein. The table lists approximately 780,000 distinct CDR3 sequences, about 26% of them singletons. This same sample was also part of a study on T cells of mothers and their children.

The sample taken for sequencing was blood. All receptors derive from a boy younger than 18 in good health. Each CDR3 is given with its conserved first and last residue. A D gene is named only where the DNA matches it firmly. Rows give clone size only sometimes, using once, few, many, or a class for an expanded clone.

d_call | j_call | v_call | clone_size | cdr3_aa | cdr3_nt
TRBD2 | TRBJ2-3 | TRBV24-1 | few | CATSDLRGTSGGTDTQYF | TGTGCCACCAGTGATTTGCGGGGGACTAGCGGGGGGACAGATACGCAGTATTTT
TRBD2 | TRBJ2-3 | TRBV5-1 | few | CASSPRLAGGHTDTQYF | TGCGCCAGCAGCCCTCGACTAGCGGGGGGTCATACAGATACGCAGTATTTT
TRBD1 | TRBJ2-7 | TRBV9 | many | CASSVGPGGQYEQYF | TGTGCCAGCAGCGTAGGGCCAGGGGGTCAGTACGAGCAGTACTTC
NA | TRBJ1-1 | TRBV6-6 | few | CASGRMDPGSSNTEAFF | TGTGCCAGCGGAAGAATGGACCCAGGGTCATCGAACACTGAAGCTTTCTTT
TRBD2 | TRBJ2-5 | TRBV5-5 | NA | CASSLGAGGFETQYF | TGTGCCAGCAGCTTGGGAGCGGGGGGATTTGAGACCCAGTACTTC
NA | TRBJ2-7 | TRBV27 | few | CASRPRGYPLEQYF | TGTGCCAGCAGACCGAGGGGGTACCCCCTCGAGCAGTACTTC
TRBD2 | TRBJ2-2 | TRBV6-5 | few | CASSWGLAGYETGELFF | TGTGCCAGCAGTTGGGGACTAGCGGGATATGAGACCGGGGAGCTGTTTTTT
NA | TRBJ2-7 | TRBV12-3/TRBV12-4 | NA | CASRGRGQRQYF | TGTGCCAGCAGGGGGCGGGGACAGCGCCAGTACTTC
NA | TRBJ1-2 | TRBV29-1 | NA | CSGTHHSNYGYTF | TGCAGCGGAACCCACCACAGCAACTATGGCTACACCTTC
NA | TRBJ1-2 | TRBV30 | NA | CAWIRPGGYTF | TGTGCCTGGATCCGGCCAGGGGGCTACACCTTC
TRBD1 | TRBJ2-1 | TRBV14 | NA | CASSRDRDPQPYNEQFF | TGTGCCAGCAGTCGGGACAGGGATCCTCAGCCCTACAATGAGCAGTTCTTC
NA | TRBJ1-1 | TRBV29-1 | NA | CSVEDLGGPREAFF | TGCAGCGTTGAAGATCTTGGAGGGCCGAGGGAAGCTTTCTTT
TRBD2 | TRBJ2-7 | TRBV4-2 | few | CASSQVGTSGYEQYF | TGTGCCAGCAGCCAAGTGGGAACTAGCGGCTACGAGCAGTACTTC
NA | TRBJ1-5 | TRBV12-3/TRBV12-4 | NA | CASSLSYRVGNQPQHF | TGTGCCAGCAGTTTATCTTACAGGGTGGGCAATCAGCCCCAGCATTTT
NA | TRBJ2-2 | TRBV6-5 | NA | CASSRTVPDTGELFF | TGTGCCAGCAGCCGGACGGTCCCGGACACCGGGGAGCTGTTTTTT
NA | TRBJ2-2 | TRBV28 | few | CASSLIDRDTGELFF | TGTGCCAGCAGTTTAATTGACCGTGACACCGGGGAGCTGTTTTTT
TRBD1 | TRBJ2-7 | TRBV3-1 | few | CASSQAAGGSYEQYF | TGTGCCAGCAGCCAAGCGGCAGGGGGATCCTACGAGCAGTACTTC
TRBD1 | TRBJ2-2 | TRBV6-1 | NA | CASNAHGTGRTGELFF | TGTGCCAGCAACGCCCATGGGACAGGAAGAACCGGGGAGCTGTTTTTT
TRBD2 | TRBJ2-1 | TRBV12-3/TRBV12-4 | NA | CASKIAGGLYNEQFF | TGTGCCAGCAAAATAGCGGGGGGGCTATACAATGAGCAGTTCTTC
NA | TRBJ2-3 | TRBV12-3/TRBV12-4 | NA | CASSYPTDGRDTQYF | TGTGCCAGCAGCTATCCGACGGACGGCCGGGATACGCAGTATTTT
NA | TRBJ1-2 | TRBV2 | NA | CASSDRVKAYGYTF | TGTGCCAGCAGTGATCGTGTCAAGGCCTATGGCTACACCTTC
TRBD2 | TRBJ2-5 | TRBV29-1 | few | CSVEEGGTETQYF | TGCAGCGTTGAAGAGGGGGGGACCGAGACCCAGTACTTC
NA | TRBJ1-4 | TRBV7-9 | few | CASSPSGQNEKLFF | TGTGCCAGCTCCCCCTCAGGACAAAATGAAAAACTGTTTTTT
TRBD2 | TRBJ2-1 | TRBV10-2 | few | CASRLAGGLNEQFF | TGCGCCAGCAGGCTAGCGGGGGGGCTCAATGAGCAGTTCTTC
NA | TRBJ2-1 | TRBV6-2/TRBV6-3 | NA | CASSYTHRNEQFF | TGTGCCAGCAGTTACACACATCGCAATGAGCAGTTCTTC
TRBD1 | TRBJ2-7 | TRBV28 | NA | CASSFGQGANPNPYEQYF | TGTGCCAGCAGTTTCGGACAGGGGGCGAACCCTAACCCCTACGAGCAGTACTTC
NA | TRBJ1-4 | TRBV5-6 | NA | CASSSAGRVGQTNEKLFF | TGTGCCAGCAGCTCGGCGGGGCGAGTAGGGCAGACTAATGAAAAACTGTTTTTT
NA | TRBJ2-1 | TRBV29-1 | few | CSVLPVKRGAYYNEQFF | TGCAGCGTCCTTCCCGTGAAGAGAGGGGCATATTACAATGAGCAGTTCTTC
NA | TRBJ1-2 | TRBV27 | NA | CASTLDPRNGYTF | TGTGCCAGCACCTTGGACCCTCGCAATGGCTACACCTTC
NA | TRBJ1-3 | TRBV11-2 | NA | CASSLVTGNTIYF | TGTGCCAGCAGCTTAGTGACTGGAAACACCATATATTTT
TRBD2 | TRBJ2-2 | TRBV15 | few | CATQLAGNTGELFF | TGTGCCACCCAGCTAGCGGGGAACACCGGGGAGCTGTTTTTT
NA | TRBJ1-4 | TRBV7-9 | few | CASSLGLGVDEKLFF | TGTGCCAGCAGCTTAGGCCTGGGTGTGGATGAAAAACTGTTTTTT
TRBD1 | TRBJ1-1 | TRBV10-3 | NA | CAITAMGQGTTEAFF | TGTGCCATCACCGCCATGGGACAGGGGACCACTGAAGCTTTCTTT
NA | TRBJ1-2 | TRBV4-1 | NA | CASSPTGGLGTYGYTF | TGCGCCAGCAGCCCCACGGGGGGTTTAGGAACCTATGGCTACACCTTC